This T cell receptor beta chain stems from a study of blood T cell repertoires in COVID-19. Study as a whole: Sources were T cells, B-cell-depleted T cells, or PBMCs; the material itself was cDNA or gDNA.

Seattle's cohort entered during active infection and was followed longitudinally. Assay used: immunoSEQ multiplex PCR; TCRdb lists only in-frame clones, some missing. The top ten clones hold about 7.8% of a sample with 210,000 or so clones, about 80% of them seen once. The V end lost 3 bases, the J end lost 5 bases, and 13 bases lay between the germline ends. Germline assignment: CDR1 MDHEN and CDR2 SYDVKM. The length of the CDR3 is 14 residues. The sequence derives from a woman older than 75 with COVID-19, enrolled during active disease. Material for sequencing was peripheral blood. V usage is TRBV28 and J usage is TRBJ1-1; TRBD1 might be the D (5 bases). The CDR3 here is CASSLAGRGTEAFF. CDR3 coding DNA: TGTGCCAGCAGTTTGGCAGGCCGGGGGACTGAAGCTTTCTTT. The full variable domain, with the rest looked up from reference TRBV28 and TRBJ1-1, is DVKVTQSSRYLVKRTGEKVFLECVQDMDHENMFWYRQDPGLGLRLIYFSYDVKMKEKGDIPEGYSVSREKKERFSLILESASTNQTSMYLCASSLAGRGTEAFFGQGTRLTVV.